What follows are 26 T cell receptor beta chains derived from one specimen sequenced in a study of cytomegalovirus exposure and HLA in healthy donors. The PCR employed 60 Vbeta primers together with 13 Jbeta primers. TCRdb keeps only in-frame clones here, not all; method: immunoSEQ multiplex PCR. The sample includes 95,000 to 110,000 clones, over 9% seen only once; the top ten take about 5%. Sample: PBMCs. The receptors shown here come from a middle-aged man in good health and CMV-seropositive.

This chain joins TRBV5-1 and TRBJ2-1; TRBD1 agrees at 9 bases. CDR3 length: 21 residues. With V trimmed by 4 bases and J by 0 bases, 20 bases remained unmatched. The germline gives CDR1 SGHRS, CDR2 YFSETQ. As DNA, the CDR3 is TGCGCCAGCAGCGGGTACCCCGACAGGGGGTATACCACGAGCTCCTACAATGAGCAGTTCTTC. Translating it yields CASSGYPDRGYTTSSYNEQFF.

The rearrangement joins TRBV2 to TRBJ2-3; D is ambiguous. The CDR3 sequence is 13 residues long. Germline-derived CDR1 and CDR2 are SNHLY and FYNNEI. V was cut by 7 bases and J by 2 bases, with 10 bases left in between. CDR3 residues: CASKARFTDTQYF. In DNA, the CDR3 is TGTGCCAGCAAAGCACGATTCACAGATACGCAGTATTTT.

The J gene is TRBJ1-2, the V gene TRBV18; the D gene is possibly TRBD1 (6 bases). Germline V lookup: CDR1 KGHSH, CDR2 LQKENI. The V gene lost 3 bases and the J gene lost 3 bases, with 14 bases spanning the gap. The CDR3 has 15 residues. The CDR3 bases are TGTGCCAGCTCACCCCGGGACACCGGTGACTATGGCTACACCTTC. It encodes CASSPRDTGDYGYTF.

The table lists this clone with a few counts. The chain is built from TRBV28 and TRBJ2-1; maybe TRBD1 (5 bases). V dropped 2 bases and J dropped 5 bases, with 13 bases sitting between them. The germline CDR1 and CDR2 sequences are MDHEN and SYDVKM. This CDR3 is 15 amino acids long. CDR3 protein: CASSLIGDGDNEQFF. CDR3 in DNA: TGTGCCAGCAGTTTAATAGGGGATGGGGACAATGAGCAGTTCTTC.

This chain's CDR3 is CASSQSRVGANEQFF. CDR3 bases: TGTGCCAGCTCCCAGTCTCGGGTGGGGGCCAATGAGCAGTTCTTC. The gene calls are TRBV18 and TRBJ2-1; D perhaps matches TRBD1 (6 bases). Germline CDR1 and CDR2: KGHSH and LQKENI. The ends were cut back, 6 bases at V and 6 bases at J, with 18 bases in the middle. The CDR3 covers 15 residues.

The CDR3 DNA reads as TGTGCCAGTAGTATACCGTTTGGGGCCAACGTCCTGACTTTC. It encodes CASSIPFGANVLTF. This chain links TRBV19 with TRBJ2-6; D is uncertain. CDR3 length: 14 amino acids. Germline CDR1 is LNHDA and CDR2 is SQIVND (reference sequence). The V and J ends lost 2 bases and 3 bases respectively, with 5 bases between them.

A few counts support this clone. This chain joins TRBV7-2 and TRBJ2-5; maybe TRBD1 (7 bases). The CDR3 length is 15 residues. Germline V gene sequence: CDR1 SGHTA, CDR2 FQGNSA. Between the trimmed V and J ends, which lost 3 bases and 7 bases, there was a span of 18 bases. The CDR3 coding sequence is TGTGCCAGCAGCTTCAACCCAGGGGGGATAGGGACCCAGTACTTC. Translated: CASSFNPGGIGTQYF.

The V call is TRBV18, the J call TRBJ1-5; TRBD1 is a possible D gene (5 bases). V lost 2 bases, J lost 7 bases, and 21 bases lay in between. The V gene's germline CDR1 is KGHSH and CDR2 LQKENI. This CDR3 has 17 residues. The CDR3 region has the DNA TGTGCCAGCTCACCAAGACCCGGGGGGGGTCAAGAGCAGCCCCAGCATTTT. Amino acid sequence: CASSPRPGGGQEQPQHF.

This clone has a handful of counts. The rearrangement links TRBV5-6 to TRBJ1-2; the match to TRBD1 covers 10 bases. The CDR3 consists of 16 residues. Germline V gives CDR1 SGHDT, CDR2 YYEEEE. V trimming: 3 bases; J trimming: 5 bases; junction bases outside the gene matches: 10. The CDR3 nucleotides read TGTGCCAGCAGCTCCGGGACAGGGGTTGTTTCATATGGCTACACCTTC. Translation: CASSSGTGVVSYGYTF.

The CDR3 region has the DNA TGTGCCAGCAGTGACTCGAGAAGGTCGGGGAAAAGAAACGAGCAGTACTTC. Protein sequence: CASSDSRRSGKRNEQYF. The V gene is TRBV6-4, the J gene TRBJ2-7; the D gene is possibly TRBD2 (5 bases). The ends were cut back, 0 bases at V and 5 bases at J, with 20 bases in the middle. The CDR3 consists of 17 residues. Germline CDR1 is MRHNA and CDR2 is SNTAGT.

This clone was counted only a few times. This chain connects TRBV28 to TRBJ2-3; 9 nucleotides line up with TRBD2. The CDR3 runs to 21 residues. J lost 1 base, V lost 7 bases, and 24 bases had no gene match. CDR1 and CDR2 (germline): MDHEN, SYDVKM. The CDR3 here is CASTPPGLAGPWAVGTDTQYF. As DNA, the CDR3 is TGTGCCAGCACCCCACCGGGGCTAGCGGGACCCTGGGCGGTCGGCACAGATACGCAGTATTTT.

The rearrangement uses TRBV28 and TRBJ2-5, with TRBD2 matching over 7 bases. The CDR3 contains 16 residues. Germline V gene data show CDR1 as MDHEN and CDR2 as SYDVKM. J was trimmed by 5 bases and V by 5 bases; bases with no gene match: 14. CDR3 sequence: CASSALKRGLRETQYF. The CDR3 DNA sequence: TGTGCCAGCAGTGCCTTGAAGCGGGGCTTACGGGAGACCCAGTACTTC.

This clone was recorded a few times. The chain combines TRBV30 with TRBJ1-4; tentative D call: TRBD1 (5 bases). Germline V gives CDR1 GTSNPN, CDR2 SVGIG (reference sequence). The CDR3 contains 13 residues. The ends were cut back, 6 bases at V and 5 bases at J, with 13 bases in the middle. The CDR3 protein is CACQTTDNEKLFF. CDR3 bases: TGTGCCTGCCAGACGACAGACAATGAAAAACTGTTTTTT. Drawing the rest from reference TRBV30 and TRBJ1-4, the complete variable domain is SQTIHQWPATLVQPVGSPLSLECTVEGTSNPNLYWYRQAAGRGLQLLFYSVGIGQISSEVPQNLSASRPQDRQFILSSKKLLLSDSGFYLCACQTTDNEKLFFGSGTQLSVL.

The chain links TRBV7-9 to TRBJ2-1, with D perhaps matching TRBD2 (6 bases). The germline V gene has CDR1 SEHNR and CDR2 FQNEAQ (reference sequence). Deletions cut 2 bases from V and 8 bases from J, with 10 bases between. The CDR3 consists of 13 residues. The CDR3 coding sequence is TGTGCCAGCAGCTTATTTCGGAGGGATGAGCAGTTCTTC. It is translated as CASSLFRRDEQFF.

This clone has a handful of counts. One end of the junction fails to match germline, which may point to a read error. The chain has TRBV7-8 and TRBJ2-7; TRBD2 might be the D (5 bases). Germline CDR1 reads SGHVS; CDR2 reads FQNEAQ. CDR3 length: 14 amino acids. The CDR3 DNA sequence: TGTGCCAACAGCCCCGGAGGTGGCTCCTACGAGCAGTACTTC. This encodes CANSPGGGSYEQYF.

This clone was picked up a small number of times. The CDR3 here is CASSLAGLLTGELFF. In nucleotides, the CDR3 is TGTGCCAGCAGCTTAGCGGGACTCCTCACCGGGGAGCTGTTTTTT. This chain connects TRBV7-6 to TRBJ2-2, with a tentative D call TRBD2 (6 bases). This CDR3 region has 15 residues. CDR1 is SGHVS and CDR2 is FNYEAQ in the germline V gene. V gave up 0 bases and J gave up 4 bases, with 9 bases separating them.

The V call is TRBV11-3, the J call TRBJ2-7; 10 bases fit TRBD1. CDR3 size: 15 residues. In germline, CDR1 is SGHNT, CDR2 YENEEA. V trimming: 2 bases; J trimming: 1 base; junction bases outside the gene matches: 2. DNA of the CDR3: TGTGCCAGCAGCTTAATGGGACAGGGGTCCTACGAGCAGTACTTC. This sequence encodes CASSLMGQGSYEQYF.

The chain joins TRBV6-5 to TRBJ2-1, with TRBD2 matching 11 bases. J was trimmed by 4 bases and V by 8 bases; bases with no gene match: 7. The germline V gene has CDR1 MNHEY and CDR2 SVGAGI. The CDR3 consists of 15 residues. The DNA of the CDR3 is TGTGCCAGCGGTTTGACTAGCGGGGTATACAATGAGCAGTTCTTC. Its protein product is CASGLTSGVYNEQFF.

The chain couples TRBV7-2 to TRBJ2-2, with 9 nucleotides matching TRBD2. Germline V CDR1 and CDR2: SGHTA, FQGNSA. Trimming at V came to 5 bases and at J to 5 bases, leaving 6 bases not matched to a gene. CDR3 size: 15 residues. The CDR3: CASSNSGRNTGELFF. The CDR3 DNA sequence: TGTGCCAGCAGCAATAGCGGGAGAAATACCGGGGAGCTGTTTTTT.

This clone showed up just a few times. The V call is TRBV7-8, the J call TRBJ1-4; D gene unclear. The CDR3 runs to 13 residues. V was shortened by 4 bases and J by 12 bases, with 15 bases between the two germline ends. Germline V gene lookup returns CDR1 SGHVS and CDR2 FQNEAQ. Written as DNA, the CDR3 is TGTGCCAGCAGCTCACCGTACGGTGGAGAACTGTTTTTT. Encoded protein: CASSSPYGGELFF.

V usage is TRBV10-3 and J usage is TRBJ2-5; 11 positions agree with TRBD2. The CDR3 extends over 15 amino acids. V lost 6 bases, J lost 2 bases, and 5 bases stayed unmatched. The germline V gene has CDR1 ENHRY and CDR2 SYGVKD. CDR3 sequence reads: CAIRPGLAVQETQYF. The CDR3 DNA reads TGTGCCATCAGACCGGGACTAGCGGTACAAGAGACCCAGTACTTC.

The rearrangement joins TRBV4-2 to TRBJ2-3; D might be TRBD2 (6 bases). The V end was cut by 4 bases, the J end by 0 bases, with 11 bases between. Germline CDR1 reads LGHNA; CDR2 reads YNFKEQ. The CDR3 is 15 amino acids. CDR3 bases: TGTGCCAGCAGCCTACCGGACTATAGCACAGATACGCAGTATTTT. It yields the protein CASSLPDYSTDTQYF.

This clone was seen more than once but under ten times. The chain recombines TRBV30 with TRBJ1-3; D possibly corresponds to TRBD1 (6 bases). The CDR3 is 14 residues long. Looked up from germline, CDR1 is GTSNPN and CDR2 is SVGIG (reference sequence). Deletions cut 5 bases from V and 6 bases from J, with 17 bases between. Here the CDR3 DNA reads TGTGCCTGGGTGGGGGCGTTTTACGTAAACACCATATATTTT. It translates to CAWVGAFYVNTIYF.

The chain recombines TRBV19 with TRBJ1-2; 7 bases align to TRBD1. Germline values: CDR1 LNHDA, CDR2 SQIVND (reference sequence). Trimming at V came to 0 bases and at J to 6 bases, leaving 7 bases not matched to a gene. This CDR3 region has 15 residues. The CDR3 sequence is CASSIDLGDSNGYTF. For the CDR3, the DNA is TGTGCCAGTAGTATAGATCTTGGGGACAGTAATGGCTACACCTTC.

This clone was detected a few times. This chain uses TRBV7-8 with TRBJ2-5; TRBD2 aligns across 7 bases. This CDR3 has 19 amino acids. Trimming removed 0 bases from V and 6 bases from J; junction bases left unmatched: 19. Germline V CDR1 and CDR2: SGHVS, FQNEAQ. The CDR3 loop is CASSLATSVGGGAMQTQYF. The DNA for the CDR3 is TGTGCCAGCAGCTTAGCCACTAGCGTCGGAGGTGGGGCAATGCAGACCCAGTACTTC.

V and J are TRBV4-1 and TRBJ2-7; 13 bases match TRBD2. This CDR3 has 15 amino acids. Germline assignment: CDR1 MGHRA and CDR2 YSYEKL. Trimming at V came to 5 bases and at J to 4 bases, leaving 5 bases not matched to a gene. CDR3 nucleotide sequence: TGCGCCAGCAGCGCCGGGACTAGCGGGATGTACGAGCAGTACTTC. Translation gives CASSAGTSGMYEQYF.